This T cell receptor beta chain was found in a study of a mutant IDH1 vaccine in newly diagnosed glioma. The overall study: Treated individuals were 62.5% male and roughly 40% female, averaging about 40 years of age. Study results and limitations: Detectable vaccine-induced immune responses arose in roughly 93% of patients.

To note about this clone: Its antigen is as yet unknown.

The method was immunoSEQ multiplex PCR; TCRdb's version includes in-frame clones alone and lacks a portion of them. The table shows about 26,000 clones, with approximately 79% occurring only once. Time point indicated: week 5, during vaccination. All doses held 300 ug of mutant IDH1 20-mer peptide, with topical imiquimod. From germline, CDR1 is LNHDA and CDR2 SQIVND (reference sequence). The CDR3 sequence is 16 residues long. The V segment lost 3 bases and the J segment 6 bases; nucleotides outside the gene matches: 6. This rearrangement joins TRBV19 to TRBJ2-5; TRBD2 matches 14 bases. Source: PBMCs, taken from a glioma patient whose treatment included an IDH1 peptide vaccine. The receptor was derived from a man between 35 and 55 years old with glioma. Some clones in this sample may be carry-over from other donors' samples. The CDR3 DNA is TGTGCCAGTAGTATGACTAGCGGGGGGGCCGTGAAGACCCAGTACTTC. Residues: CASSMTSGGAVKTQYF. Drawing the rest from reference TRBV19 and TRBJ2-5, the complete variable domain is DGGITQSPKYLFRKEGQNVTLSCEQNLNHDAMYWYRQDPGQGLRLIYYSQIVNDFQKGDIAEGYSVSREKKESFPLTVTSAQKNPTAFYLCASSMTSGGAVKTQYFGPGTRLLVL.